The 17 T cell receptor beta chains reported below all come from one sample, sequenced in a study of shared clonotypes between healthy human individuals. The method was immunoSEQ multiplex PCR; TCRdb's version includes in-frame clones alone and lacks a portion of them. The sample lists 2.5 million or so clones; just over 90% were seen once. The source material was naive CD4+ T cells sorted from blood. Subset reported: CD45RA+ positively selected. These receptors were collected from a man between 18 and 29 years old in good health.

The chain employs TRBV19 and TRBJ1-4; 9 nucleotides align to TRBD1. The CDR3 runs 12 residues. Per the germline V gene, CDR1 is LNHDA and CDR2 is SQIVND (reference sequence). The V gene end was trimmed by 8 bases and the J gene end by 14 bases; junction bases not matched to a gene: 9. CDR3 in DNA: TGTGCCAGTGAGGACAGGGGACAAGGGCTGTTTTTT. Translating gives CASEDRGQGLFF.

As for this clone: Other DNA variants within this sample encode the same CDR3. The chain combines TRBV18 with TRBJ1-4; D not resolved. This CDR3 spans 13 amino acids. Trimming removed 2 bases at V and 6 bases at J, with 7 bases between. CDR1 is KGHSH and CDR2 is LQKENI in the germline V gene. CDR3: CASSPGGDEKLFF. The CDR3 DNA reads as TGTGCCAGCTCACCAGGAGGTGATGAAAAACTGTTTTTT. Full variable domain (missing parts from reference TRBV18 and TRBJ1-4): NAGVMQNPRHLVRRRGQEARLRCSPMKGHSHVYWYRQLPEEGLKFMVYLQKENIIDESGMPKERFSAEFPKEGPSILRIQQVVRGDSAAYFCASSPGGDEKLFFGSGTQLSVL.

J is TRBJ2-4 and V is TRBV28, with D possibly TRBD2 on 5 matching bases. V dropped 3 bases and J dropped 0 bases, with 12 bases sitting between them. The CDR3 is 16 amino acids. Germline lookup yields CDR1 MDHEN and CDR2 SYDVKM. This chain's CDR3 is CASSFFESGAKNIQYF. The CDR3 nucleotides read TGTGCCAGCAGTTTTTTCGAAAGCGGAGCCAAAAACATTCAGTACTTC.

Concerning this clone: Its ends do not fully match the called genes, so a read error is possible. This chain joins TRBV5-1 and TRBJ2-3, with 9 positions matching TRBD2. CDR1 is SGHRS and CDR2 is YFSETQ in the germline V gene. The CDR3 totals 14 residues. CDR3 nucleotides: TGCGCCAGCAGCCCCGGGACTAGCAGAGATACGCAGTATTTT. This translates into CASSPGTSRDTQYF.

The gene calls are TRBV5-1 and TRBJ2-3; the D gene is possibly TRBD1 (7 bases). Germline CDR1 and CDR2: SGHRS and YFSETQ. Deletions cut 4 bases from V and 1 base from J, with 19 bases between. The CDR3 length is 17 residues. The CDR3 coding sequence is TGCGCCAGCAGCCCCCCAGGCAGGGGGGCTGGCACAGATACGCAGTATTTT. This codes for CASSPPGRGAGTDTQYF.

In DNA, the CDR3 is TGTGCCAGCAGTCCCGGGTCGAGACTGACCGAGCAGTACTTC. Amino acids: CASSPGSRLTEQYF. The V call is TRBV27, the J call TRBJ2-5, with D hard to call. The J call may be wrong; the DNA end is better matched by TRBJ2-7. Germline V gene sequence: CDR1 MNHEY, CDR2 SMNVEV (reference sequence). CDR3 length: 14 amino acids.

This sequence joins TRBV6-1 and TRBJ1-6, with D maybe TRBD1 (6 bases). There are 14 residues in the CDR3. CDR1 is MNHNS, CDR2 SASEGT, per germline. Trimming stripped 5 bases from V and 10 bases from J, with 15 bases between. CDR3 coding DNA: TGTGCCAGCAGTACGGGACACGGAGACTCACCCCTCCACTTT. Amino acids: CASSTGHGDSPLHF.

The chain carries TRBV6-6 and TRBJ2-5; D is ambiguous. The CDR3 is made up of 15 amino acids. Germline V gene sequence: CDR1 MNHNY, CDR2 SVGAGI (reference sequence). V dropped 0 bases and J dropped 1 base, with 9 bases sitting between them. CDR3: CASSYSIKFQETQYF. In DNA, the CDR3 is TGTGCCAGCAGTTACTCGATAAAGTTCCAAGAGACCCAGTACTTC.

The V and J genes are TRBV28 and TRBJ1-4; tentative D call: TRBD1 (5 bases). Germline CDR1 and CDR2: MDHEN and SYDVKM. Trimming took off 5 bases at V and 5 bases at J, with 12 bases between the two ends. The CDR3 is made up of 14 amino acids. CDR3 loop: CASSIRQLNEKLFF. CDR3 DNA sequence: TGTGCCAGCAGTATCCGACAGCTAAATGAAAAACTGTTTTTT.

This clone was seen a handful of times. At one end the junction does not follow the germline gene, possibly because of a read error. The rearrangement joins TRBV19 to TRBJ2-2, with D unresolved. CDR3 length: 13 amino acids. The germline CDR1 and CDR2 sequences are LNHDA and SQIVND (reference sequence). The CDR3 loop reads CASSIGNAGELFF. CDR3 nucleotides: TGTGCCAGTAGCATAGGGAACGCCGGGGAGCTGTTTTTT.

This clone was recorded only once. The chain employs TRBV11-2 and TRBJ2-5; TRBD2 agrees at 8 bases. The junction had 11 bases not matched to a gene; V was cut back by 3 bases and J by 5 bases. This CDR3 comprises 16 residues. Per germline, CDR1 SGHAT and CDR2 FQNNGV. CDR3 nucleotides: TGTGCCAGCAGCTTCGAGCGGGGGCAAACCTGGGAGACCCAGTACTTC. Protein sequence: CASSFERGQTWETQYF. Full variable domain (remainder filled in from reference TRBV11-2 and TRBJ2-5): EAGVAQSPRYKIIEKRQSVAFWCNPISGHATLYWYQQILGQGPKLLIQFQNNGVVDDSQLPKDRFSAERLKGVDSTLKIQPAKLEDSAVYLCASSFERGQTWETQYFGPGTRLLVL.

The chain employs TRBV5-4 and TRBJ1-3, with D unresolved. Germline lookup yields CDR1 SGHNT and CDR2 YYREEE (reference sequence). The CDR3 contains 15 residues. Trimming left V 6 bases short and J 1 base short, with 14 bases between. The CDR3: CASTGVGASGNTIYF. CDR3 nucleotide sequence: TGTGCCAGCACTGGAGTTGGTGCGTCTGGAAACACCATATATTTT.

As concerns this clone: This sample also contains other DNA sequences that code for the same CDR3. This chain connects TRBV4-3 to TRBJ2-7; TRBD1 matches at 8 bases. V lost 4 bases, J lost 3 bases, and 2 bases stayed unmatched. Germline CDR1 is LGHNA and CDR2 is YSLEER. The CDR3 has 13 residues. The CDR3 DNA is TGCGCCAGCAGCCTAGACAGGGGCTACGAGCAGTACTTC. This gives the protein CASSLDRGYEQYF.

The chain employs TRBV5-6 and TRBJ1-1, with unresolved D. Trimming took 4 bases from V and 3 from J, leaving 22 bases between them. Germline V gene sequence: CDR1 SGHDT, CDR2 YYEEEE. There are 17 residues in the CDR3. The CDR3 region is CASSPQVRVKKDTEAFF. In DNA form, the CDR3 reads TGTGCCAGCAGCCCCCAGGTGAGGGTAAAGAAGGACACTGAAGCTTTCTTT.

V is TRBV18 and J is TRBJ2-3; D perhaps matches TRBD2 (5 bases). The CDR3 runs 15 residues. With 1 base removed from V and 6 bases from J, the gap between germline ends came to 14 bases. Germline values: CDR1 KGHSH, CDR2 LQKENI. CDR3 amino acids: CASSPQGNGGDTQYF. CDR3 sequence (DNA): TGTGCCAGCTCACCACAGGGCAACGGCGGGGATACGCAGTATTTT.

The gene calls are TRBV5-4 and TRBJ2-6, with 8 bases aligning to TRBD1. This CDR3 is built from 18 residues. Germline V gene data show CDR1 as SGHNT and CDR2 as YYREEE (reference sequence). After removal of 2 bases from V and 4 bases from J, the junction contained 11 bases not matched to a gene. This CDR3 is CASSFLGTGRMGANVLTF. The DNA of the CDR3 is TGTGCCAGCAGCTTTCTAGGGACAGGTCGAATGGGGGCCAACGTCCTGACTTTC.

The gene calls are TRBV19 and TRBJ2-7, with TRBD2 matching 10 bases. The CDR3 has 20 residues. Germline values: CDR1 LNHDA, CDR2 SQIVND (reference sequence). V was pared by 3 bases and J by 5 bases, with 22 bases of the junction left unmatched. CDR3 in amino acids: CASSIGGSITPSGSPHEQYF. The CDR3 coding sequence is TGTGCCAGTAGTATCGGGGGAAGTATTACTCCTAGCGGGAGCCCTCACGAGCAGTACTTC.